The entry below describes one TCR beta chain. These data originate in a study of CD8 T cells in Susac syndrome. Sequencing of TCR beta was undertaken in CD8+ and CD4+ T cells derived from blood. Germline V gene sequence: CDR1 LGHDT, CDR2 YNNKEL (reference sequence). Trimming removed 2 bases at V and 2 bases at J, with 6 bases between. The CDR3 has 13 residues. An amount of RNA that ranged from roughly 0.45 to 1 ug was reverse transcribed with random hexamers. TCR beta CDR3 was amplified by immunoSEQ covering 54 Vbeta and 13 Jbeta. One entry per CDR3 protein results from TCRdb running MiXCR on the immunoSEQ multiplex PCR reads. The repertoire holds about 210,000 distinct CDR3 sequences, with 95% as singletons.

The gene calls are TRBV3-1 and TRBJ1-1; D is unclear. The origin of this receptor is a human donor with multiple sclerosis. Sequencing was performed on CD4+ T cells from PBMCs. The CDR3: CASSQLANTEAFF. CDR3 bases: TGTGCCAGCAGCCAACTGGCCAACACTGAAGCTTTCTTT. Complete variable domain (other parts from reference TRBV3-1 and TRBJ1-1): DTAVSQTPKYLVTQMGNDKSIKCEQNLGHDTMYWYKQDSKKFLKIMFSYNNKELIINETVPNRFSPKSPDKAHLNLHINSLELGDSAVYFCASSQLANTEAFFGQGTRLTVV.